This T cell receptor beta chain came from a study of OX40 agonist ivuxolimab in advanced cancers. The overall study: At 75% to 90% male, the cohort had a mean age of about 60 years, ranging from about 20 to 79. Three patients got partial responses; one had hepatocellular carcinoma and two had cutaneous melanoma.

Remarks on this clone: Its cognate antigen is unknown.

Libraries were prepared by immunoSEQ multiplex PCR; TCRdb keeps only in-frame clonotypes and omits some of them. The sample gives 15,000 to 20,000 clones, 86% of which show up once; 0.69% is in the top ten. General study findings and limits: Clonal expansion in partial responders at 0.1-3.0 mg/kg ranked among the lowest. Clonal expansion from baseline to week 6 occurred in both CD4+ and CD8+ T cells.

This specimen consisted of CD4+ or CD8+ T cells sorted from blood, obtained in a trial of the OX40 agonist ivuxolimab. The sequence was collected from an adult with an advanced solid tumor such as melanoma, head and neck, liver or kidney cancer.

This CDR3 is CASSYGGEAKNIQYF. DNA of the CDR3: TGCGCCAGCAGCTACGGTGGGGAGGCCAAAAACATTCAGTACTTC. The V call is TRBV5-1, the J call TRBJ2-4; TRBD2 is a possible D gene (5 bases). CDR1 SGHRS and CDR2 YFSETQ come from the germline V gene. Trimming shortened V by 3 bases and J by 1 base, and 11 bases separated the two germline ends. CDR3 length: 15 amino acids.